The rows below give T cell receptor beta chains drawn from one sample of a study of blood T cells in healthy people across ages. TCRdb reprocessed the 5' RACE reads via MiXCR and lists one record per CDR3 protein. This sample yields roughly 1,500,000 distinct CDR3 sequences, of which roughly 45% are seen a single time; 7.9% belongs to the top ten. Sample: blood. The source of these receptors is a young woman in good health. The CDR3 runs from the conserved cysteine through the conserved F or W. The order of the fields is clone size, V gene, J gene, D gene, CDR3 DNA, CDR3 protein. D genes are given only for firm matches. Clone size is given for some rows only: seen once, a few or many times, or a class if the clone is expanded.

abundance: few; v_gene: TRBV10-3; j_gene: TRBJ1-1; d_gene: TRBD1; CDR3nt: TGTGCCATCAGACGCGGGACAGGGGAGGGTGAAGCTTTCTTT; CDR3aa: CAIRRGTGEGEAFF
abundance: .; v_gene: TRBV12-3/TRBV12-4; j_gene: TRBJ1-4; d_gene: .; CDR3nt: TGTGCCAGCCGCATGACCGGGCTCCACGCGGAAAAACTGTTTTTT; CDR3aa: CASRMTGLHAEKLFF
abundance: .; v_gene: TRBV30; j_gene: TRBJ1-2; d_gene: TRBD1; CDR3nt: TGTGCCTGGAGTGTCGGGACAGGCGGCTACACCTTC; CDR3aa: CAWSVGTGGYTF
abundance: many; v_gene: TRBV10-3; j_gene: TRBJ2-1; d_gene: .; CDR3nt: TGTGCCATCGCAGGGGACAATGAGCAGTTCTTC; CDR3aa: CAIAGDNEQFF
abundance: .; v_gene: TRBV7-8; j_gene: TRBJ2-6; d_gene: TRBD1; CDR3nt: TGTGCCAGCAGCCATCCGGGACAGGGCTCTGGGGCCAACGTCCTGACTTTC; CDR3aa: CASSHPGQGSGANVLTF
abundance: few; v_gene: TRBV20-1; j_gene: TRBJ2-1; d_gene: TRBD2; CDR3nt: TGCAGTGCTAGCTCCCCTGAGCGGGGGACCTACAATGAGCAGTTCTTC; CDR3aa: CSASSPERGTYNEQFF
abundance: once; v_gene: TRBV10-1; j_gene: TRBJ1-1; d_gene: .; CDR3nt: TGCGCCAGCAGTGAGTCAGGGGGGTCGTCTGAAGCTTTCTTT; CDR3aa: CASSESGGSSEAFF
abundance: .; v_gene: TRBV15; j_gene: TRBJ2-3; d_gene: .; CDR3nt: TGTGCCACCAGCAGAGGTAACGTCCTACGGAGCACAGATACGCAGTATTTT; CDR3aa: CATSRGNVLRSTDTQYF
abundance: many; v_gene: TRBV20-1; j_gene: TRBJ1-6; d_gene: .; CDR3nt: TGCAGTGCTAGAGATGGGGGACTGAGCTCCTATAATTCACCCCTCCACTTT; CDR3aa: CSARDGGLSSYNSPLHF
abundance: .; v_gene: TRBV27; j_gene: TRBJ2-7; d_gene: TRBD2; CDR3nt: TGTGCCAGCGATACTCAGGGGGGACTAGCGGGAGGCGAGCAGTACTTC; CDR3aa: CASDTQGGLAGGEQYF
abundance: once; v_gene: TRBV4-1; j_gene: TRBJ1-5; d_gene: .; CDR3nt: TGCGCCAGCAGCCAAGAACGGGCCAACGTGCCCCAGCATTTT; CDR3aa: CASSQERANVPQHF
abundance: .; v_gene: TRBV20-1; j_gene: TRBJ2-3; d_gene: .; CDR3nt: TGCAGTGCTAGAGATACGAGGGTGGTGGTCACAGATACGCAGTATTTT; CDR3aa: CSARDTRVVVTDTQYF
abundance: .; v_gene: TRBV11-2; j_gene: TRBJ2-3; d_gene: .; CDR3nt: TGTGCCAGCAGCTTAGACAGGGGCACAGATACGCTGTATTTT; CDR3aa: CASSLDRGTDTLYF
abundance: many; v_gene: TRBV7-9; j_gene: TRBJ1-2; d_gene: .; CDR3nt: TGTGCCAGCAGCTCGTCCGGGACAACCTATGGCTACACCTTC; CDR3aa: CASSSSGTTYGYTF
abundance: few; v_gene: TRBV6-5; j_gene: TRBJ2-1; d_gene: TRBD2; CDR3nt: TGTGCCAGCAGTCGGGTAGCGGGTAGCTCCTACAATGAGCAGTTCTTC; CDR3aa: CASSRVAGSSYNEQFF
abundance: few; v_gene: TRBV4-1; j_gene: TRBJ2-7; d_gene: .; CDR3nt: TGCGCCAGCAGCCAAGATCATGAGAGTCTGACCTACGAGCAGTACTTC; CDR3aa: CASSQDHESLTYEQYF
abundance: .; v_gene: TRBV20-1; j_gene: TRBJ2-5; d_gene: .; CDR3nt: TGCAGTGCTAGAGATCTTTTAGGGACTCAGTACCAAGAGACCCAGTACTTC; CDR3aa: CSARDLLGTQYQETQYF
abundance: .; v_gene: TRBV9; j_gene: TRBJ2-1; d_gene: TRBD2; CDR3nt: TGTGCCAGCAGCGTGAGTTTAGGGACTAAGGTTCATGAGCAGTTCTTC; CDR3aa: CASSVSLGTKVHEQFF
abundance: .; v_gene: TRBV20-1; j_gene: TRBJ2-2; d_gene: TRBD1; CDR3nt: TGCAGTGCCAGACAGGGGGCAGACACCGGGGAGCTGTTTTTT; CDR3aa: CSARQGADTGELFF
abundance: few; v_gene: TRBV6-5; j_gene: TRBJ2-7; d_gene: .; CDR3nt: TGTGCCAGCAGTAGGGGGGCGCGATACGAGCAGTACTTC; CDR3aa: CASSRGARYEQYF
abundance: .; v_gene: TRBV20-1; j_gene: TRBJ2-7; d_gene: .; CDR3nt: TGCAGTGCCCGGAAGGAGGGTTCTTCCTACGAGCAGTACTTC; CDR3aa: CSARKEGSSYEQYF
abundance: .; v_gene: TRBV30; j_gene: TRBJ2-2; d_gene: .; CDR3nt: TGTGCCTCCCAGCGGACCGGGGAGCTGTTTTTT; CDR3aa: CASQRTGELFF
abundance: .; v_gene: TRBV4-1; j_gene: TRBJ1-4; d_gene: .; CDR3nt: TGCGCCAGCAGCCAAGAGGGAGGCGAAAAACTGTTTTTT; CDR3aa: CASSQEGGEKLFF
abundance: few; v_gene: TRBV3-1; j_gene: TRBJ1-2; d_gene: .; CDR3nt: TGTGCCAGCAGCCAACTAAGGGACGGCTACACCTTC; CDR3aa: CASSQLRDGYTF